Sequencing of this TCR beta chain was carried out in a study of OX40 agonist ivuxolimab in advanced cancers. Germline values: CDR1 MDHEN, CDR2 SYDVKM. V lost 2 bases and J 5 bases, leaving 6 bases between the germline ends. This CDR3 is built from 12 residues. The protocol was immunoSEQ multiplex PCR, while the TCRdb copy is restricted to in-frame clones and leaves out a portion. The sample lists roughly 56,000 clones; about 82% were seen once. The chain couples TRBV28 to TRBJ2-5; D gene ambiguous. The TCR comes from an adult with an advanced solid tumor such as melanoma, head and neck, liver or kidney cancer. The sample in question was CD4+ or CD8+ T cells sorted from blood, obtained in a trial of the OX40 agonist ivuxolimab. This CDR3 reads CASSLRGETQYF. In DNA, the CDR3 is TGTGCCAGCAGTTTACGTGGGGAGACCCAGTACTTC.